This TCR beta chain was captured by sequencing in a study of T cell changes during pregnancy in multiple sclerosis. The CDR3 has 13 amino acids. V lost 6 bases to trimming and J lost 9 bases, with 15 bases between them. Germline CDR1 is MGHRA and CDR2 is YSYEKL. Using immunoSEQ multiplex PCR, the repertoire was profiled, and TCRdb retains in-frame clones only, with some absent. The sample consists of about 85,000 clones, roughly 92% of them appearing once. This TCR was recovered from a female donor with multiple sclerosis, enrolled in a pregnancy study. J is TRBJ2-1 and V is TRBV4-1, with TRBD2 as a possible D gene (6 bases). The sample here was peripheral blood, taken in the first trimester of pregnancy. CDR3 DNA sequence: TGCGCCAGCAGAATGACTAGTGGGGGTGAGCAGTTCTTC. Amino acids: CASRMTSGGEQFF.